This T cell receptor (beta chain) was profiled in a study of graft-versus-host responses after intestinal transplantation. Whole-study findings and limits: Allograft graft-versus-host to host-versus-graft clonal ratios ran high in patients with graft-donor T cell macrochimerism.

As for this clone: Its antigen is as yet unknown.

Libraries were prepared by immunoSEQ multiplex PCR; TCRdb keeps only in-frame clonotypes and omits some of them. The data hold roughly 9,600 clones, with roughly three quarters observed a single time. Germline CDR1 is SGHTA and CDR2 is FQGTGA. Trimming took 2 bases from V and 7 from J; bases not matched to a gene: 4. This CDR3 is built from 14 residues. Processing was applied to graft tissue in order to liberate intraepithelial and lamina propria lymphocytes. The J gene is TRBJ2-1, the V gene TRBV7-3; 8 positions agree with TRBD1. This clonotype was sampled from a human patient who received an intestinal transplant, so some T cells may come from the graft donor. This specimen consisted of ileum tissue, obtained roughly 470 days after intestinal transplantation. The chain's CDR3 is CASSLGQGGNEQFF. Here the CDR3 DNA reads TGTGCCAGCAGCTTAGGACAGGGTGGAAATGAGCAGTTCTTC. Full variable domain (remainder filled in from reference TRBV7-3 and TRBJ2-1): GAGVSQTPSNKVTEKGKYVELRCDPISGHTALYWYRQSLGQGPEFLIYFQGTGAADDSGLPNDRFFAVRPEGSVSTLKIQRTERGDSAVYLCASSLGQGGNEQFFGPGTRLTVL.